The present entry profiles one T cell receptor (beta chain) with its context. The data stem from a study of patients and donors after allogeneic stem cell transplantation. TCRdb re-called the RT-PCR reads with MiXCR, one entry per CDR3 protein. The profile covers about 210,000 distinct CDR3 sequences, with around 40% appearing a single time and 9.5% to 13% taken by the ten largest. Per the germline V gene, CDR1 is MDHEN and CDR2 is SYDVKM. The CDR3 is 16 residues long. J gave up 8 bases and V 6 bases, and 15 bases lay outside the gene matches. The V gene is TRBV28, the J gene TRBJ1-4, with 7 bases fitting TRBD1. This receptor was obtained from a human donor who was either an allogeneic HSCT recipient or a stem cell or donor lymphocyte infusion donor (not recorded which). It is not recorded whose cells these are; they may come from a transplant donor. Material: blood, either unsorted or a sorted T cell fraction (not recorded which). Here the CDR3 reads CASRSGTVKIWEKLFF. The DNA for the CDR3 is TGTGCCAGCAGATCCGGGACAGTAAAAATTTGGGAAAAACTGTTTTTT.